Shown below are 8 T cell receptor beta chains from a single sample sequenced in a study of blood T cell repertoires in COVID-19 (dated by TCRdb to about 2020). To prepare the library, the immunoSEQ multiplex PCR assay was applied. TCRdb retrieved this table from immuneACCESS and kept in-frame rearrangements only. Not all clones are present; in checked studies, unresolved V genes account for under half, and no reason is known for the remainder. Recorded for this sample are roughly 380,000 clones; approximately 90% of them occurred a single time. The top ten clonotypes cover 1.5% to 1.7% of the sample. Sequenced sample: peripheral blood. The source of these receptors is a woman aged 35 to 49 with COVID-19, enrolled during active disease.

V usage is TRBV19 and J usage is TRBJ1-3; D possibly corresponds to TRBD1 (6 bases). The CDR3 totals 14 residues. V dropped 8 bases and J dropped 4 bases, with 15 bases sitting between them. Germline V gene data show CDR1 as LNHDA and CDR2 as SQIVND (reference sequence). CDR3 region: CASQNRAEGNTIYF. The DNA for the CDR3 is TGTGCCAGTCAGAACAGGGCGGAAGGAAACACCATATATTTT.

The rearrangement uses TRBV13 and TRBJ1-2; the D is unclear. Trimming shortened V by 3 bases and J by 3 bases, and 14 bases separated the two germline ends. The CDR3 contains 15 residues. Germline values: CDR1 PRHDT, CDR2 FYEKMQ (reference sequence). The CDR3, as DNA: TGTGCCAGCAGCTTTTGGAGAGGTCGGGACTATGGCTACACCTTC. Protein: CASSFWRGRDYGYTF. The full variable domain, in which reference TRBV13 and TRBJ1-2 provide the parts outside the CDR3, is AAGVIQSPRHLIKEKRETATLKCYPIPRHDTVYWYQQGPGQDPQFLISFYEKMQSDKGSIPDRFSAQQFSDYHSELNMSSLELGDSALYFCASSFWRGRDYGYTFGSGTRLTVV.

V and J are TRBV2 and TRBJ2-3; TRBD2 is a possible D gene (8 bases). Between the trimmed V and J ends, which lost 2 bases and 1 base, there was a span of 19 bases. CDR1 and CDR2 (germline): SNHLY, FYNNEI. This CDR3 spans 18 amino acids. The chain's CDR3 is CASSERGRGAPRTDTQYF. The DNA for the CDR3 is TGTGCCAGCAGTGAAAGGGGGCGGGGGGCCCCCCGCACAGATACGCAGTATTTT.

The chain links TRBV15 to TRBJ1-1; no clear D. In germline, CDR1 is LNHNV, CDR2 YYDKDF (reference sequence). The CDR3 length is 15 residues. Trimming stripped 1 base from V and 0 bases from J, with 9 bases between. CDR3 coding DNA: TGTGCCACCAGCAGAGTTACAGTTTTGAACACTGAAGCTTTCTTT. Its translation: CATSRVTVLNTEAFF.

The chain is built from TRBV11-2 and TRBJ1-3, with 8 bases matching TRBD1. Germline V gene lookup returns CDR1 SGHAT and CDR2 FQNNGV. Trimming cost V 5 bases and J 2 bases; bases outside gene matches: 2. The CDR3 is 14 amino acids. The CDR3 DNA reads TGTGCCAGCAGCAGGACAGGGACTGGAAACACCATATATTTT. Translation: CASSRTGTGNTIYF.

This chain connects TRBV6-5 to TRBJ2-7; 7 nucleotides align to TRBD2. J gave up 4 bases and V 0 bases, and 6 bases lay outside the gene matches. Germline CDR1 and CDR2: MNHEY and SVGAGI. CDR3 size: 15 residues. CDR3: CASSYSAGDWYEQYF. The CDR3 DNA follows: TGTGCCAGCAGTTACTCGGCGGGAGATTGGTACGAGCAGTACTTC.

This chain links TRBV6-2 or TRBV6-3 with TRBJ2-6; 7 nucleotides agree with TRBD1. V lost 4 bases to trimming and J lost 2 bases; unmatched junction nucleotides: 5. The CDR3 has 16 amino acids. Germline V gene sequence: CDR1 MNHEY, CDR2 SVGEGT. The CDR3 reads CASSLTGAPGANVLTF. CDR3 nucleotides: TGTGCCAGCAGTTTAACAGGGGCCCCTGGGGCCAACGTCCTGACTTTC.

The rearrangement uses TRBV10-3 and TRBJ1-5, with D possibly matching TRBD1 (6 bases). The length of the CDR3 is 13 residues. Trimming removed 6 bases at V and 1 base at J, with 7 bases between. Per the germline V gene, CDR1 is ENHRY and CDR2 is SYGVKD. CDR3 amino acids: CAISDRSNQPQHF. In DNA form, the CDR3 reads TGTGCCATCAGCGACAGGAGCAATCAGCCCCAGCATTTT.